The 9 T cell receptor beta chains listed next were all sequenced from one sample in a study of TIL therapy for anti-PD-1-resistant metastatic lung cancer. The libraries were made with immunoSEQ v3. Assay: immunoSEQ multiplex PCR; the TCRdb copy retains only in-frame clones and omits some. The sample has 7,000 to 8,000 clones; 60% to 65% are singletons. Time point specified: pre-treatment sample, taken before nivolumab and TIL therapy. Pleural nodules or supraclavicular lymph nodes made up most of the excised metastases sampled. The specimen was tumor tissue, collected at baseline. The receptors shown here come from a person aged 25 to 79 with non-small cell lung cancer.

This clone was recorded a few times. The chain links TRBV7-6 to TRBJ2-3; a possible D gene is TRBD2 (5 bases). V was cut by 7 bases and J by 1 base, with 15 bases left in between. CDR3 length equals 15 residues. Germline V gives CDR1 SGHVS, CDR2 FNYEAQ. This CDR3 reads CASTTQADGTDTQYF. As DNA, the CDR3 is TGTGCCAGCACCACCCAAGCGGACGGCACAGATACGCAGTATTTT.

This clone was counted between two and nine times. The DNA for the CDR3 is TGTGCCAGCAGCTTAGTATGGGGGGCAGGGCCCAATGAGCAGTTCTTC. Its translation is CASSLVWGAGPNEQFF. The chain joins TRBV7-2 to TRBJ2-1; D could derive from TRBD1 or TRBD2 (6 bases each). Germline loops: CDR1 SGHTA, CDR2 FQGNSA. The CDR3 is 16 amino acids. V was cut by 1 base and J by 6 bases, with 16 bases left in between.

The chain is built from TRBV4-3 and TRBJ1-4; D uncertain. The CDR3 is made up of 18 amino acids. Germline values: CDR1 LGHNA, CDR2 YSLEER. V gave up 0 bases and J gave up 5 bases, with 19 bases separating them. CDR3 region: CASSQDLDGHGVNEKLFF. CDR3 nucleotides: TGCGCCAGCAGCCAAGATTTGGACGGGCACGGGGTGAATGAAAAACTGTTTTTT.

The sample holds a few counts of this clone. The CDR3 sequence is CASSLSGRREGRYEQYF. The CDR3 DNA is TGTGCCAGCAGTTTATCGGGTAGGCGGGAGGGAAGATACGAGCAGTACTTC. This sequence joins TRBV27 and TRBJ2-7, with TRBD2 identical over 9 bases. J lost 4 bases, V lost 0 bases, and 10 bases had no gene match. The germline V gene encodes CDR1 MNHEY and CDR2 SMNVEV (reference sequence). The CDR3 runs to 17 residues.

This clone was recorded only once. The rearrangement links TRBV5-5 to TRBJ1-5; tentative D call: TRBD1 (5 bases). This CDR3 has 16 amino acids. The V gene's germline CDR1 is SGHKS and CDR2 YYEKEE (reference sequence). Trimming left V 4 bases short and J 2 bases short, with 16 bases between. As DNA, the CDR3 is TGTGCCAGCAGCGTGCTCGGGGCAGGACGCAATCAGCCCCAGCATTTT. Its translation: CASSVLGAGRNQPQHF.

The chain links TRBV9 to TRBJ1-3, with D unclear. Per germline, CDR1 SGDLS and CDR2 YYNGEE. V was cut by 1 base and J by 2 bases, with 10 bases left in between. CDR3 length: 15 amino acids. The chain's CDR3 is CASSVSGGAGNTIYF. In DNA form, the CDR3 reads TGTGCCAGCAGCGTAAGTGGCGGGGCTGGAAACACCATATATTTT.

This clone was seen more than once but under ten times. The chain carries TRBV30 and TRBJ2-1; TRBD2 agrees at 10 bases. Per the germline V gene, CDR1 is GTSNPN and CDR2 is SVGIG (reference sequence). Unmatched junction bases numbered 2, after V lost 5 bases and J lost 1 base. The CDR3 covers 14 residues. For the CDR3, the DNA is TGTGCCTGGGGGGGACTAGCGTCCTACAATGAGCAGTTCTTC. This sequence encodes CAWGGLASYNEQFF.

The chain couples TRBV4-2 to TRBJ1-2; D call uncertain. Germline lookup yields CDR1 LGHNA and CDR2 YNFKEQ. The V end lost 4 bases, the J end lost 0 bases, and 9 bases lay between the germline ends. This CDR3 region has 14 residues. The CDR3 DNA sequence: TGTGCCAGCAGCCCCCTGGGGACTAACTATGGCTACACCTTC. It specifies CASSPLGTNYGYTF.

A single count supports this clone. The chain links TRBV2 to TRBJ1-6; 11 bases map to TRBD1. Germline trimming cut 4 bases from V and 11 bases from J; bases unmatched to any gene: 10. Germline V gene sequence: CDR1 SNHLY, CDR2 FYNNEI. This CDR3 comprises 16 residues. The CDR3 is CASSGPAGQGGTPLHF. The CDR3 DNA is TGTGCCAGCAGTGGCCCGGCGGGACAGGGGGGCACACCCCTCCACTTT.